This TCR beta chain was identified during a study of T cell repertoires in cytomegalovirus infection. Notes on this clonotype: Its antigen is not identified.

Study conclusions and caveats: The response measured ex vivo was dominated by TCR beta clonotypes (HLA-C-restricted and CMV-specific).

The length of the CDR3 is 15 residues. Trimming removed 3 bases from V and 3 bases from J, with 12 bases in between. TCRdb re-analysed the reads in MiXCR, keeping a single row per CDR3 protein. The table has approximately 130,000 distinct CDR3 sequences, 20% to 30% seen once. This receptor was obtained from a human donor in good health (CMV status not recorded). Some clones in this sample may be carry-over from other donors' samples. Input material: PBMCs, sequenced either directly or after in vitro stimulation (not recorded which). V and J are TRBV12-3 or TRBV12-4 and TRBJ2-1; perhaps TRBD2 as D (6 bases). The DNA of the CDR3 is TGTGCCAGCAGTTTTGGGACTCGAAACTACAATGAGCAGTTCTTC. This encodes CASSFGTRNYNEQFF.